This T cell receptor beta chain was captured by sequencing in a study of sequential checkpoint blockade in melanoma. Treatment in this sample: randomized to nivolumab then ipilimumab (arm A) or the reverse (arm B). Assay used: immunoSEQ multiplex PCR; TCRdb lists only in-frame clones, some missing. The table shows about 17,000 clones, with roughly 66% occurring only once. This CDR3 region has 15 residues. V was pared by 0 bases and J by 4 bases, with 4 bases of the junction left unmatched. Germline V gene sequence: CDR1 SGDLS, CDR2 YYNGEE. The input for sequencing was CD8+ T cells sorted from blood (inferred from file names), taken from a patient given nivolumab and ipilimumab in sequence. This chain links TRBV9 with TRBJ1-3, with 7 bases fitting TRBD1. This receptor was taken from a human donor with melanoma. The CDR3: CASSVGTGRGNTIYF. The CDR3 DNA sequence: TGTGCCAGCAGCGTAGGGACAGGTCGGGGAAACACCATATATTTT.